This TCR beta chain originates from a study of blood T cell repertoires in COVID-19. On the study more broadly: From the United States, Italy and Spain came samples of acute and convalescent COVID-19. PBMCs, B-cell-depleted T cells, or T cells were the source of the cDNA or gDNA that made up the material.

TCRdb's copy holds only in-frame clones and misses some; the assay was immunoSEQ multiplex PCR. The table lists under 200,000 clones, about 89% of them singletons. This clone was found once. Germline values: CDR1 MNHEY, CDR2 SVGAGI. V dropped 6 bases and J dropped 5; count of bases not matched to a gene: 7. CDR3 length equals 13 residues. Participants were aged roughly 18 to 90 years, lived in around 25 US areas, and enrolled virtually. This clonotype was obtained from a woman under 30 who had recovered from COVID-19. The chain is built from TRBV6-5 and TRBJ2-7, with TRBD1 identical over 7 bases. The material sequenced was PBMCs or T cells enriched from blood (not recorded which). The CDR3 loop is CASSPNRGNEQYF. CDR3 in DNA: TGTGCCAGCAGCCCGAACAGGGGCAACGAGCAGTACTTC.